This is a list of T cell receptor beta chains from one sample in a study of Ad26.COV2.S vaccination and SARS-CoV-2 variants. Produced via immunoSEQ multiplex PCR; TCRdb's table is partial and in-frame only. Of some 330,000 clones in the sample, 90% are singletons; the top ten hold roughly 6%. Material: peripheral blood, obtained in a trial of Ad26.COV2.S vaccine versus placebo. The source is a person aged 18-65 years who received the Ad26.COV2.S COVID-19 vaccine or a placebo. Both conserved end residues are part of each CDR3. The D gene is left open where the match is weak. Clone size is given for some rows only: seen once, a few or many times, or a class if the clone is expanded.

clone_size,d_call,v_call,j_call,cdr3_nt,cdr3_aa
.,.,TRBV2,TRBJ1-2,TGTGCCAGCAGTCGCGGGACGGGCTATGGCTACACCTTC,CASSRGTGYGYTF
.,.,TRBV12-3/TRBV12-4,TRBJ1-5,TGTGCCAGCAGTTTAGCGGCAGGTCAGCCCCAGCATTTT,CASSLAAGQPQHF
.,TRBD1,TRBV5-1,TRBJ1-2,TGCGCCAGCAGCTTCGGACAGGGTCGAGGCTACACCTTC,CASSFGQGRGYTF
.,.,TRBV7-9,TRBJ2-2,TGTGCCAGCAGCTCGGATTCCGGGGAGCTGTTTTTT,CASSSDSGELFF
.,.,TRBV6-6,TRBJ1-1,TGTGCCAGCAGTTATCAAGCGATTTCTGAAGCTTTCTTT,CASSYQAISEAFF
.,TRBD2,TRBV3-1/TRBV3-2,TRBJ2-5,TGTGCCAGCAGCCAATATAGCGGGTCGTACCAAGAGACCCAGTACTTC,CASSQYSGSYQETQYF
.,.,TRBV4-3,TRBJ1-2,TGCGCCAGCAACCGGGACGGAAACTATGGCTACACCTTC,CASNRDGNYGYTF
.,.,TRBV6-2/TRBV6-3,TRBJ1-1,TGTGCCAGCAGTTACTCGGGCTTTGAAGCTTTCTTT,CASSYSGFEAFF
.,.,TRBV4-1,TRBJ2-7,TGCGCCAGCAGCCAAGAGAGGGGCTACGAGCAGTACTTC,CASSQERGYEQYF
.,.,TRBV20-1,TRBJ1-1,TGCAGTGCTAGTCGAGCCCGCGTGGACACTGAAGCTTTCTTT,CSASRARVDTEAFF
.,.,TRBV27,TRBJ1-2,TGTGCCAGCAGTTTAAATGCAGGAGGAGATTATGGCTACACCTTC,CASSLNAGGDYGYTF
.,.,TRBV28,TRBJ1-1,TGTGCCAGCAGCGCGGGACACCTACCCAAAGCTTTCTTT,CASSAGHLPKAFF
.,TRBD1,TRBV6-2/TRBV6-3,TRBJ2-5,TGTGCCAGCAGTTTCGACCCGGGGGACAGGGATTGGGTTGGGACCCAGTACTTC,CASSFDPGDRDWVGTQYF
.,.,TRBV9,TRBJ1-4,TGTGCCAGCAGCGTAGACGACGTGGAGGTCGAAAAACTGTTTTTT,CASSVDDVEVEKLFF
.,.,TRBV6-2/TRBV6-3,TRBJ2-3,TGTGCCAGCAGCCCCCTTTTTGGCACAGATACGCAGTATTTT,CASSPLFGTDTQYF
.,.,TRBV7-2,TRBJ1-2,TGTGCCAGCAGCTTAGCGCTTGCAGAACGCTATGGCTACACCTTC,CASSLALAERYGYTF
.,TRBD1,TRBV7-2,TRBJ2-2,TGTGCCAGCCGACGAACCGGGACAGTGAACACCGGGGAGCTGTTTTTT,CASRRTGTVNTGELFF
.,.,TRBV7-2,TRBJ1-2,TGTGCCAGCAGCTTGTCAGGGGCACCTTATGGCTACACCTTC,CASSLSGAPYGYTF
.,.,TRBV9,TRBJ1-2,TGTGCCAGCAGCCCCAACGGGGGATACTATGGCTACACCTTC,CASSPNGGYYGYTF
few,TRBD1,TRBV19,TRBJ1-2,TGTGCCAGTAGTGTTAGAACCGGGACAGATGGCTACACCTTC,CASSVRTGTDGYTF
few,.,TRBV11-3,TRBJ2-2,TGTGCCAGCAGCTTAGAAGGGGCGAACACCGGGGAGCTGTTTTTT,CASSLEGANTGELFF
once,.,TRBV29-1,TRBJ2-5,TGCAGCGTTTCCGACGGAAGCGGGGAGACCCAGTACTTC,CSVSDGSGETQYF
.,.,TRBV7-9,TRBJ2-2,TGTGCCAGCAGCATCACCTCTGCGGCGATTACGAACACCGGGGAGCTGTTTTTT,CASSITSAAITNTGELFF
.,.,TRBV11-3,TRBJ2-1,TGTGCCAGCAGCTTAGGGACTATCTCCTACAATGAGCAGTTCTTC,CASSLGTISYNEQFF
.,TRBD1,TRBV23-1,TRBJ1-5,TGCGCCAGCGGGACGGGACAGGGGAAACAGCCCCAGCATTTT,CASGTGQGKQPQHF
.,.,TRBV9,TRBJ1-2,TGTGCCAGCAGCGTAACGGTTGGGGCAGGGAGTGGCTACACCTTC,CASSVTVGAGSGYTF
.,.,TRBV29-1,TRBJ1-3,TGCAGCGTTGCGGTGGCAGACTCTGGAAACACCATATATTTT,CSVAVADSGNTIYF
once,TRBD1,TRBV7-9,TRBJ1-3,TGTGCCAGCAGCCCAGGGGGATTAGGTGGAAACACCATATATTTT,CASSPGGLGGNTIYF
.,.,TRBV6-2/TRBV6-3,TRBJ2-2,TGTGCCAGCAGCCCCCCCCTCCGCCCGAACACCGGGGAGCTGTTTTTT,CASSPPLRPNTGELFF
.,.,TRBV18,TRBJ1-6,TGTGCCAGCTCACCTCTCCGGGCCGCCGACCCGCGGACCCTCCACTTT,CASSPLRAADPRTLHF
.,.,TRBV6-4,TRBJ1-2,TGTGCCAGCAGTGCTCTAACGGGGGGCTTCGGAGGCTACACCTTC,CASSALTGGFGGYTF
once,TRBD2,TRBV10-3,TRBJ2-1,TGTGCCGCAAACCTGGGACTAGCGGAGAACAATGAGCAGTTCTTC,CAANLGLAENNEQFF
.,TRBD1,TRBV4-3,TRBJ2-2,TGCGCCAGCAGCCAGGACAGGGGAACCGGGGAGCTGTTTTTT,CASSQDRGTGELFF
.,.,TRBV3-1/TRBV3-2,TRBJ1-2,TGTGCCAGCAGCCCCGACCTACGGGGGGAAGCTAACTATGGCTACACCTTC,CASSPDLRGEANYGYTF
.,.,TRBV20-1,TRBJ2-7,TGCAGTGTAGACGCCTACGAGCAGTACTTC,CSVDAYEQYF
.,TRBD2,TRBV7-2,TRBJ2-2,TGTGCCAGCAGACCCCATCTAGCGGGGGGATCGAACACCGGGGAGCTGTTTTTT,CASRPHLAGGSNTGELFF
.,TRBD2,TRBV4-2,TRBJ2-1,TGTGCCAGCAGCCTCGGGACTAGCGGGAGCCAGTACCGCTCCTACAATGAGCAGTTCTTC,CASSLGTSGSQYRSYNEQFF
.,.,TRBV5-1,TRBJ2-2,TGCGCCAGCAGCTTGGAACAGGGACGCACCGGGGAGCTGTTTTTT,CASSLEQGRTGELFF
.,TRBD2,TRBV19,TRBJ2-5,TGTGCCAGTACAGAGCGGGGGGGTGAAATTCCCCAGTACTTC,CASTERGGEIPQYF